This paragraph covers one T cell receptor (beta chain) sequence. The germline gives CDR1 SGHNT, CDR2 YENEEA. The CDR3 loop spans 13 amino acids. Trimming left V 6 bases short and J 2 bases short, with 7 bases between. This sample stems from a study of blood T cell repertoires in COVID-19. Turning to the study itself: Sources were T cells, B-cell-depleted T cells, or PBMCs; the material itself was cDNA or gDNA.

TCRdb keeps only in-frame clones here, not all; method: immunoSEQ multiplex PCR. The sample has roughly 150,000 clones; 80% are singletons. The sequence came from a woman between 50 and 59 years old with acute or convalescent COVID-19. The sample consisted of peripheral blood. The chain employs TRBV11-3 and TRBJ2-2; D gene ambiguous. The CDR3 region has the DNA TGTGCCAGCAGTCGACACAACACCGGGGAGCTGTTTTTT. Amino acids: CASSRHNTGELFF.